This passage covers 11 T cell receptor beta chains from one sample sequenced in a study of blood T cell repertoires in COVID-19. Here immunoSEQ multiplex PCR was the method, and the copy in TCRdb shows in-frame clones only, minus some. Of about 100,000 clones listed, approximately 90% are singletons. Sequencing was performed on peripheral blood. These receptors were collected from a man between 45 and 60 years old with active COVID-19.

The chain recombines TRBV6-5 with TRBJ2-1; TRBD2 matches at 7 bases. The CDR3 is 14 amino acids. V gave up 8 bases and J gave up 8 bases; unmatched junction bases: 12. From germline, CDR1 is MNHEY and CDR2 SVGAGI. CDR3 residues: CASVVGGPGDEQFF. In nucleotides, the CDR3 is TGTGCCAGCGTCGTGGGAGGGCCGGGGGATGAGCAGTTCTTC.

The V call is TRBV5-4, the J call TRBJ2-5, with TRBD2 as a possible D gene (5 bases). V lost 5 bases and J 2 bases, leaving 10 bases between the germline ends. The CDR3 consists of 13 residues. The germline V gene has CDR1 SGHNT and CDR2 YYREEE (reference sequence). CDR3 region: CASRWEWQETQYF. CDR3 DNA: TGTGCCAGCAGGTGGGAGTGGCAAGAGACCCAGTACTTC.

J is TRBJ2-3 and V is TRBV9; D not certain. This CDR3 is 14 amino acids long. Trimming took 1 base from V and 0 from J, leaving 6 bases between them. The V gene's germline CDR1 is SGDLS and CDR2 YYNGEE. CDR3 in DNA: TGTGCCAGCAGCGTACTGTCCAGCACAGATACGCAGTATTTT. It codes for CASSVLSSTDTQYF.

The chain has TRBV3-1 (or the pseudogene TRBV3-2) and TRBJ1-5; D is uncertain. Germline assignment: CDR1 LGHDT and CDR2 YNNKEL (reference sequence). Trimming took 6 bases from V and 0 from J, leaving 15 bases between them. The CDR3 has 16 amino acids. CDR3 residues: CASSPAGQYSNQPQHF. CDR3 bases: TGTGCCAGCAGTCCTGCGGGCCAGTATAGCAATCAGCCCCAGCATTTT.

The V gene is TRBV27, the J gene TRBJ1-1, with 9 bases matching TRBD1. Germline values: CDR1 MNHEY, CDR2 SMNVEV (reference sequence). The ends lost 4 bases at V and 2 bases at J; junction bases unmatched: 5. There are 15 residues in the CDR3. The CDR3 sequence: CASSSRQGDNTEAFF. CDR3 in DNA: TGTGCCAGCAGTTCCCGACAGGGGGACAACACTGAAGCTTTCTTT.

The chain has TRBV7-9 and TRBJ1-1, with D possibly TRBD1 on 5 matching bases. The germline CDR1 and CDR2 sequences are SEHNR and FQNEAQ (reference sequence). This CDR3 spans 11 amino acids. The CDR3 DNA reads as TGTGGGGCGGGGGTGAACACTGAAGCTTTCTTT. Translated, it gives CGAGVNTEAFF. Filled out from reference TRBV7-9 and TRBJ1-1, the complete variable domain reads DTGVSQNPRHKITKRGQNVTFRCDPISEHNRLYWYRQTLGQGPEFLTYFQNEAQLEKSRLLSDRFSAERPKGSFSTLEIQRTEQGDSAMYLCGAGVNTEAFFGQGTRLTVV.

This chain links TRBV9 with TRBJ2-5; TRBD2 might be the D (6 bases). V gave up 2 bases and J gave up 5 bases, with 16 bases separating them. The CDR3 extends over 15 amino acids. In germline, CDR1 is SGDLS, CDR2 YYNGEE. In nucleotides, the CDR3 is TGTGCCAGCAGCGTCAAGGGGAGGCAAGGCGAGACCCAGTACTTC. The encoded protein is CASSVKGRQGETQYF.

The chain recombines TRBV29-1 with TRBJ1-1; D may be TRBD1 (6 bases). The CDR3 contains 13 residues. The germline V gene encodes CDR1 SQVTM and CDR2 ANQGSEA. The ends were cut back, 3 bases at V and 5 bases at J, with 13 bases in the middle. The CDR3 region has the DNA TGCAGCGTTGACCAAACAGGGATGACTGAAGCTTTCTTT. Amino acids: CSVDQTGMTEAFF.

This clone was recorded a few times. J is TRBJ1-3 and V is TRBV7-9; D gene uncertain. V lost 4 bases, J lost 6 bases, and 16 bases lay in between. The CDR3 sequence is 15 residues long. CDR1 is SEHNR, CDR2 FQNEAQ, per germline (reference sequence). This chain's CDR3 is CASSSRTGISNTIYF. Here the CDR3 DNA reads TGTGCCAGCAGCTCACGAACCGGGATTTCAAACACCATATATTTT.

V gene TRBV20-1 combines with J gene TRBJ2-1; 7 bases agree with TRBD1. Germline V CDR1 and CDR2: DFQATT, SNEGSKA (reference sequence). Unmatched junction bases numbered 15, after V lost 3 bases and J lost 7 bases. The CDR3 is 16 amino acids. The CDR3: CSASVSRGRFGNEQFF. The CDR3 DNA is TGCAGTGCTAGTGTTTCTAGGGGGCGATTCGGAAATGAGCAGTTCTTC.

The J gene is TRBJ2-5, the V gene TRBV5-6; D possibly corresponds to TRBD2 (6 bases). The germline V and J ends were trimmed by 5 bases and 5 bases, with 13 bases remaining between them. This CDR3 comprises 13 residues. Germline V lookup: CDR1 SGHDT, CDR2 YYEEEE. The CDR3 loop is CASSLRETETQYF. The CDR3 region has the DNA TGTGCCAGCAGTCTACGGGAGACGGAGACCCAGTACTTC.